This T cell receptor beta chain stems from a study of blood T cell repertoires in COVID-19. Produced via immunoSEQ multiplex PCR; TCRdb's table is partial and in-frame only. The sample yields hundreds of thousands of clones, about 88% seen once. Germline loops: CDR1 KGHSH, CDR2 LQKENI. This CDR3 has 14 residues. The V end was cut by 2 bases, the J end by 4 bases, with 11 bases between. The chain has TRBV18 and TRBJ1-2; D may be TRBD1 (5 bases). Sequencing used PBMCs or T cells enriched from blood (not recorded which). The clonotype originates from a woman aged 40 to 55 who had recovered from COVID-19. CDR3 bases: TGTGCCAGCTCACCAGACAGCGTGATCTATGGCTACACCTTC. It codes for CASSPDSVIYGYTF. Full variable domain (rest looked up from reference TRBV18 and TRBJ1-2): NAGVMQNPRHLVRRRGQEARLRCSPMKGHSHVYWYRQLPEEGLKFMVYLQKENIIDESGMPKERFSAEFPKEGPSILRIQQVVRGDSAAYFCASSPDSVIYGYTFGSGTRLTVV.